The rows below give T cell receptor beta chains drawn from one sample of a study of blood T cell repertoires in COVID-19. TCRdb's copy holds only in-frame clones and misses some; the assay was immunoSEQ multiplex PCR. The table lists fewer than 500,000 clones, 85% to 90% of them singletons. Input material: peripheral blood. The receptor source for this set is a man younger than 30 with COVID-19, enrolled during active disease. Each CDR3 is given with its conserved first and last residue. Each record gives: clone size, D gene, J gene, V gene, CDR3 DNA, CDR3 protein. The D gene is left open where the match is weak. Some rows have no size entry. The others give once, few or many, or a class for an expanded clone.

NA	NA	TRBJ1-1	TRBV29-1	TGCAGCGTATCACAGGGGAACACTGAAGCTTTCTTT	CSVSQGNTEAFF
once	TRBD2	TRBJ2-1	TRBV4-1	TGCGCCAGCAGCCAAGACAACCCGGGACTAGCGGACAATGAGCAGTTCTTC	CASSQDNPGLADNEQFF
NA	NA	TRBJ2-1	TRBV24-1	TGTGCCACCAGTGATTCTGGGGGGTTATACAATGAGCAGTTCTTC	CATSDSGGLYNEQFF
NA	TRBD2	TRBJ2-2	TRBV9	TGTGCCAGCAGCGCCTGGACCGGGACTAGTGGCGGGGAGCTGTTTTTT	CASSAWTGTSGGELFF
once	NA	TRBJ2-7	TRBV19	TGTGCCAGTAGTACCCCAGGTGGCTCCTACGAGCAGTACTTC	CASSTPGGSYEQYF
NA	TRBD2	TRBJ2-7	TRBV14	TGTGCCAGCAGCCAACTTAGCGGGGCCTACCCCGAGCAGTACTTC	CASSQLSGAYPEQYF
NA	NA	TRBJ2-1	TRBV5-6	TGTGCCAGCAGCTTGTTAGGGGCTGAGCAGTTCTTC	CASSLLGAEQFF
once	NA	TRBJ2-1	TRBV2	TGTGCCAGCACCGCGGACAGCCACAATGAGCAGTTCTTC	CASTADSHNEQFF
once	TRBD2	TRBJ2-3	TRBV11-2	TGTGCCAGCAGCTTAATAGCGGGATTAGGGACAGATACGCAGTATTTT	CASSLIAGLGTDTQYF
NA	NA	TRBJ2-2	TRBV19	TGTGCCAGTAGTATGATGACAGGCACCGGGGAGCTGTTTTTT	CASSMMTGTGELFF
NA	NA	TRBJ1-1	TRBV5-1	TGCGCCAGCAGCTTGGCAGGGAATACTGAAGCTTTCTTT	CASSLAGNTEAFF
NA	TRBD1	TRBJ2-3	TRBV2	TGTGCCAGCAGTGACACGGGTGCCCCTATCGGACAGGGAGAAGATACGCAGTATTTT	CASSDTGAPIGQGEDTQYF
NA	NA	TRBJ1-1	TRBV9	TGTGCCAGCAGGCCGGGACTGATGAACACTGAAGCTTTCTTT	CASRPGLMNTEAFF
NA	TRBD2	TRBJ2-1	TRBV5-5	TGTGCCAGCAGCCGTCGGGGGGGCCGGAGCAATGAGCAGTTCTTC	CASSRRGGRSNEQFF
NA	NA	TRBJ2-5	TRBV10-3	TGTGCCATCAGTGAGGGCGGGACAGCAGAGACCCAGTACTTC	CAISEGGTAETQYF
NA	NA	TRBJ2-5	TRBV13	TGTGCCAGCAGCTTAGAGGGGATGGAGACCCAGTACTTC	CASSLEGMETQYF
NA	NA	TRBJ2-2	TRBV6-5	TGTGCCAGCACCCTACACAGGCTTGGCACCGGGGAGCTGTTTTTT	CASTLHRLGTGELFF
once	TRBD1	TRBJ1-5	TRBV25-1	TGTGCCAGCAGTGCTATTCGGACCGGGACAGGGGTTGGGCCCCAGCATTTT	CASSAIRTGTGVGPQHF
NA	NA	TRBJ2-1	TRBV6-5	TGTGCCAGCAGTCCGTCGGACTTCAATGAGCAGTTCTTC	CASSPSDFNEQFF
NA	NA	TRBJ1-3	TRBV7-9	TGTGCCAGCAGCCCCGCGCTTCTAGACACCATATATTTT	CASSPALLDTIYF
NA	NA	TRBJ2-6	TRBV6-6	TGTGCCAGCAGTTACGGGGGCGGGTCTGGGGCCAACGTCCTGACTTTC	CASSYGGGSGANVLTF
NA	TRBD1	TRBJ1-1	TRBV19	TGTGCCAGTTCCACTCCTGACAGGGGGCGAACTGAAGCTTTCTTT	CASSTPDRGRTEAFF
NA	NA	TRBJ2-7	TRBV6-5	TGTGCCAGCAGCGCCAGTTTGGCTGGCGAGCAGTACTTC	CASSASLAGEQYF
once	TRBD1	TRBJ2-3	TRBV11-2	TGTGCCAGCAGCTTAGATCAGGACAGGGTCGTGATCACAGATACGCAGTATTTT	CASSLDQDRVVITDTQYF
NA	TRBD2	TRBJ2-2	TRBV11-2	TGTGCCAGTCTAGCGGGAACGAACACCGGGGAGCTGTTTTTT	CASLAGTNTGELFF
NA	NA	TRBJ2-7	TRBV6-5	TGTGCCAGCAGTTACTATTCAGGGGTATACGAGCAGTACTTC	CASSYYSGVYEQYF
once	NA	TRBJ1-2	TRBV30	TGTGCCTGGAGTGTACTAGGCTATGGCTACACCTTC	CAWSVLGYGYTF
NA	TRBD2	TRBJ2-1	TRBV5-1	TGCGCCAGCAGCTTTTCAGCGGGGCAGGCCTACAATGAGCAGTTCTTC	CASSFSAGQAYNEQFF
once	TRBD2	TRBJ2-1	TRBV24-1	TGTGCCACCAGTGATTATGGGACTAGGACATACACTGAGCAGTTCTTC	CATSDYGTRTYTEQFF
NA	TRBD2	TRBJ2-1	TRBV3-1/TRBV3-2	TGTGCCAGCAGCCCTAGCGGGAGGGCGTACAATGAGCAGTTCTTC	CASSPSGRAYNEQFF